The 18 T cell receptor beta chains reported below all come from one sample, sequenced in a study of T cell changes during pregnancy in multiple sclerosis. Measured with immunoSEQ multiplex PCR; TCRdb has only the in-frame clones, and not every one. The sample includes 40,000 or so clones, roughly 89% of them seen just once. This sample comprised CD4+ T cells from peripheral blood mononuclear cells, obtained in the first trimester of pregnancy. Source of these receptors: a female donor with multiple sclerosis, enrolled in a pregnancy study.

A few counts support this clone. J is TRBJ2-1 and V is TRBV27; 10 bases map to TRBD2. The CDR3 spans 18 residues. Per germline, CDR1 MNHEY and CDR2 SMNVEV (reference sequence). V was clipped by 4 bases and J by 7 bases; unmatched bases: 16. The CDR3 DNA follows: TGTGCCAGCAGTTCGTACCTAACTCAGCGGGAGGGCGGGAATGAGCAGTTCTTC. Translation gives CASSSYLTQREGGNEQFF.

The chain employs TRBV6-1 and TRBJ2-2; 8 bases fit TRBD2. The CDR3 is 14 amino acids. J lost 6 bases, V lost 2 bases, and 2 bases had no gene match. CDR1 MNHNS and CDR2 SASEGT come from the germline V gene. The CDR3 DNA reads as TGTGCCAGCAGTGAAAGGGGACTAGCCGGGGAGCTGTTTTTT. Translation: CASSERGLAGELFF.

The chain uses TRBV5-6 and TRBJ2-7; TRBD2 matches at 8 bases. In germline, CDR1 is SGHDT, CDR2 YYEEEE. This CDR3 has 15 amino acids. Trimming took 0 bases from V and 6 from J; bases not matched to a gene: 8. The CDR3 region has the DNA TGTGCCAGCAGCTTGGCCCCCCTAGCGGGTGGCGAGCAGTACTTC. This codes for CASSLAPLAGGEQYF.

For this clone: The same CDR3 also results from other DNA sequences found in this sample. The chain is built from TRBV29-1 and TRBJ1-1, with D possibly being TRBD1 (6 bases). V dropped 6 bases and J dropped 4 bases, with 6 bases sitting between them. Germline V lookup: CDR1 SQVTM, CDR2 ANQGSEA. The CDR3 consists of 10 residues. The DNA for the CDR3 is TGCAGCGTGGGGGCCACTGAAGCTTTCTTT. This codes for CSVGATEAFF.

The chain joins TRBV29-1 to TRBJ1-4, with TRBD1 identical over 8 bases. The CDR3 length is 14 residues. Germline V gives CDR1 SQVTM, CDR2 ANQGSEA. J lost 3 bases, V lost 4 bases, and 4 bases had no gene match. The CDR3 sequence is CSVGTGPSNEKLFF. CDR3 DNA: TGCAGCGTTGGGACAGGGCCCTCTAATGAAAAACTGTTTTTT.

Of note for this clone: The junction differs from germline at one of its ends, possibly a read error. This chain connects TRBV25-1 to TRBJ2-5, with a weak D call TRBD2 (5 bases). The CDR3 has 12 residues. Germline loops: CDR1 MGHDK, CDR2 SYGVNS. The CDR3 sequence: CSSGRGGETQYF. The CDR3 DNA follows: TGCTCGAGCGGTAGAGGTGGAGAGACCCAGTACTTC.

The chain employs TRBV9 and TRBJ2-7, with 7 bases matching TRBD1. The CDR3 has 14 residues. CDR1 is SGDLS and CDR2 is YYNGEE in the germline V gene. The V segment lost 1 base and the J segment 0 bases; nucleotides outside the gene matches: 1. CDR3 region: CASSVQGDSYEQYF. The CDR3 coding sequence is TGTGCCAGCAGCGTACAGGGGGACTCCTACGAGCAGTACTTC. Full variable domain (remainder filled in from reference TRBV9 and TRBJ2-7): DSGVTQTPKHLITATGQRVTLRCSPRSGDLSVYWYQQSLDQGLQFLIQYYNGEERAKGNILERFSAQQFPDLHSELNLSSLELGDSALYFCASSVQGDSYEQYFGPGTRLTVT.

In its sample, this clone was seen once. J is TRBJ2-1 and V is TRBV10-3; possibly TRBD2 for D (5 bases). Per germline, CDR1 ENHRY and CDR2 SYGVKD. The germline V and J ends were trimmed by 5 bases and 7 bases, with 18 bases remaining between them. This CDR3 is 15 amino acids long. DNA for the CDR3: TGTGCCATCAGTCCACAGAACCGGCGGGTTAATGAGCAGTTCTTC. It yields the protein CAISPQNRRVNEQFF.

This clone was detected only once. The same CDR3 also results from other DNA sequences found in this sample. This chain connects TRBV5-1 to TRBJ2-5, with 14 bases that match TRBD2. CDR1 is SGHRS, CDR2 YFSETQ, per germline. The CDR3 length is 15 residues. After removal of 4 bases from V and 5 bases from J, the junction contained 4 bases not matched to a gene. For the CDR3, the DNA is TGCGCCAGCAGCCGCGGACTAGCGGGAGGTGAGACCCAGTACTTC. Encoded protein: CASSRGLAGGETQYF. Full variable domain (remainder filled in from reference TRBV5-1 and TRBJ2-5): KAGVTQTPRYLIKTRGQQVTLSCSPISGHRSVSWYQQTPGQGLQFLFEYFSETQRNKGNFPGRFSGRQFSNSRSEMNVSTLELGDSALYLCASSRGLAGGETQYFGPGTRLLVL.

V is TRBV29-1 and J is TRBJ2-5, with 9 bases aligning to TRBD1. The CDR3 has 15 residues. Germline V gives CDR1 SQVTM, CDR2 ANQGSEA. V lost 2 bases, J lost 2 bases, and 6 bases stayed unmatched. The CDR3 nucleotides are TGCAGCGTTGAAACTTTTGGACAGGGGCAAGAGACCCAGTACTTC. This codes for CSVETFGQGQETQYF.

The genes are TRBV21-1 and TRBJ2-7; the table's TRBD1 call for D was not verified on the DNA. TRBV21-1 counts as a pseudogene. CDR3 size: 14 residues. As DNA, the CDR3 is TGTGCCAGCAGCAAAGGTGGGCAAAACTACGAGCAGTACTTC. Residues: CASSKGGQNYEQYF.

J is TRBJ2-1 and V is TRBV11-3, with 7 bases matching TRBD2. Germline V gene lookup returns CDR1 SGHNT and CDR2 YENEEA. V lost 1 base to trimming and J lost 5 bases; unmatched junction nucleotides: 2. This CDR3 region has 14 residues. DNA for the CDR3: TGTGCCAGCAGCTTAGGGCTAGCGGACAATGAGCAGTTCTTC. Protein sequence: CASSLGLADNEQFF.

The V call is TRBV6-5, the J call TRBJ1-1; possibly TRBD1 for D (6 bases). V was pared by 7 bases and J by 1 base, with 10 bases between. There are 13 residues in the CDR3. CDR1 and CDR2 (germline): MNHEY, SVGAGI. CDR3 bases: TGTGCCAGCAACGACAGGAAGAACACTGAAGCTTTCTTT. Its protein product is CASNDRKNTEAFF.

The J gene is TRBJ1-1, the V gene TRBV18; D unresolved. Germline values: CDR1 KGHSH, CDR2 LQKENI. The V end was cut by 3 bases, the J end by 7 bases, with 6 bases between. The CDR3 is 11 amino acids. CDR3 DNA: TGTGCCAGCTCACCGGAGGGTGAAGCTTTCTTT. This translates into CASSPEGEAFF.

The rearrangement joins TRBV28 to TRBJ1-1; 7 bases match TRBD1. Germline-derived CDR1 and CDR2 are MDHEN and SYDVKM. CDR3 length: 14 residues. With 6 bases clipped from V and 0 bases from J, the junction kept 4 bases outside the gene matches. CDR3 nucleotide sequence: TGTGCCAGCAGCCCGGGACAGATGAACACTGAAGCTTTCTTT. This codes for CASSPGQMNTEAFF.

This sequence joins TRBV6-5 and TRBJ1-2; tentative D call: TRBD1 (6 bases). This CDR3 is 12 amino acids long. Germline CDR1 and CDR2: MNHEY and SVGAGI. V lost 8 bases and J 8 bases, leaving 15 bases between the germline ends. The CDR3 spells CASVNRVGGYTF. The CDR3 bases are TGTGCCAGCGTGAACAGGGTCGGGGGCTACACCTTC.

Only a few counts were recorded for this clone. V usage is TRBV27 and J usage is TRBJ1-1; 7 positions match TRBD1. The trim removed 5 bases at V and 8 bases at J, leaving 11 bases unmatched. CDR1 and CDR2 (germline): MNHEY, SMNVEV (reference sequence). The CDR3 has 14 residues. This chain's CDR3 is CASSRGTVGLEAFF. CDR3 bases: TGTGCCAGCAGTAGGGGGACAGTGGGGCTGGAAGCTTTCTTT.

V usage is TRBV13 and J usage is TRBJ2-5; the match to TRBD2 covers 7 bases. The ends lost 7 bases at V and 0 bases at J; junction bases unmatched: 26. Germline V gene sequence: CDR1 PRHDT, CDR2 FYEKMQ (reference sequence). The length of the CDR3 is 21 residues. The CDR3 DNA sequence: TGTGCCAGCATAAGGCGGGCCAAGACTAGCAGCCAATTCGGGTACCAAGAGACCCAGTACTTC. Protein sequence: CASIRRAKTSSQFGYQETQYF.